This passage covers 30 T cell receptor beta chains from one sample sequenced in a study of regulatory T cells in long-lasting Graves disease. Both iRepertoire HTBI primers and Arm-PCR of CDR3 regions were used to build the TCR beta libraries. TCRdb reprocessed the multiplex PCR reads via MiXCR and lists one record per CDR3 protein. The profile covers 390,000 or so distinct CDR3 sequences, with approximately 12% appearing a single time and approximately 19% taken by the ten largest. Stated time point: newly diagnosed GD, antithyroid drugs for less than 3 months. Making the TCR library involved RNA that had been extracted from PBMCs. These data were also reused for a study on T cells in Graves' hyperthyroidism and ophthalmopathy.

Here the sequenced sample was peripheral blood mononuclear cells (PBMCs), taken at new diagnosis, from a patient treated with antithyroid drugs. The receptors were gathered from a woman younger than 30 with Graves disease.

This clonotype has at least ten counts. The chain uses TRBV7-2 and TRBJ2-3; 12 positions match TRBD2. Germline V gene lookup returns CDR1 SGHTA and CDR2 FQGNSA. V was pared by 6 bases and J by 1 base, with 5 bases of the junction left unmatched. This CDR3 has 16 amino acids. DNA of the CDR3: TGTGCCAGCAGAACCGGACTAGCGGGGCGCACAGATACGCAGTATTTT. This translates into CASRTGLAGRTDTQYF.

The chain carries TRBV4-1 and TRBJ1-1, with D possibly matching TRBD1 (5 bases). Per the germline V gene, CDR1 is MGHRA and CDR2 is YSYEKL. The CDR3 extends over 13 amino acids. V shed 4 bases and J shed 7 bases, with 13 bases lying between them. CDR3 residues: CASSPRGSDEAFF. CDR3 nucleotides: TGCGCCAGCAGCCCGCGGGGGTCCGATGAAGCTTTCTTT.

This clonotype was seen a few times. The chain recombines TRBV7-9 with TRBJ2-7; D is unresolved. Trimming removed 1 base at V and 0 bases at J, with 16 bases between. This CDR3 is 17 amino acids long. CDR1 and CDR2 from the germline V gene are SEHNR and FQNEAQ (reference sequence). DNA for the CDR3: TGTGCCAGCAGCTTAGTTTTCAGCCGCCGACGCTCCTACGAGCAGTACTTC. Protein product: CASSLVFSRRRSYEQYF.

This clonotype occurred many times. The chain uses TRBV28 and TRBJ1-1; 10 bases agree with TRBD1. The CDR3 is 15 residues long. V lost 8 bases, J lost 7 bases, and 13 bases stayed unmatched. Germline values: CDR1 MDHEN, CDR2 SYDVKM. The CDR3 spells CASGGQGSYTSEAFF. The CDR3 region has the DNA TGTGCCAGCGGGGGACAGGGGTCCTACACGAGTGAAGCTTTCTTT.

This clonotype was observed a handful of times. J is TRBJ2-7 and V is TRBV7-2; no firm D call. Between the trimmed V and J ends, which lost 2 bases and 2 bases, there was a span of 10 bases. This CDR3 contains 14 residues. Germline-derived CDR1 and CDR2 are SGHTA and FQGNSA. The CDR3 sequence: CASSLKDSPYEQYF. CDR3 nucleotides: TGTGCCAGCAGCTTAAAAGACTCCCCCTACGAGCAGTACTTC.

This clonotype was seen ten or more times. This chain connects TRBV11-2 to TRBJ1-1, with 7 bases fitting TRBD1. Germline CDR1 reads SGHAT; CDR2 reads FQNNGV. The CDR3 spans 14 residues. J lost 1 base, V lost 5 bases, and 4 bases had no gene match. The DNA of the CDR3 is TGTGCCAGCAGCCGGGGGACAGCGAACACTGAAGCTTTCTTT. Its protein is CASSRGTANTEAFF.

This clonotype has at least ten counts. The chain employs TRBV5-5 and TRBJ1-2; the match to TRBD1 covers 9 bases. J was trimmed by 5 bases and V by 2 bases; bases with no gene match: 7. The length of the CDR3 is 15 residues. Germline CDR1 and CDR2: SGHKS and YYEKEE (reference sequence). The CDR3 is CASSLPGQGRYGYTF. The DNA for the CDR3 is TGTGCCAGCAGCTTACCGGGACAGGGACGGTATGGCTACACCTTC.

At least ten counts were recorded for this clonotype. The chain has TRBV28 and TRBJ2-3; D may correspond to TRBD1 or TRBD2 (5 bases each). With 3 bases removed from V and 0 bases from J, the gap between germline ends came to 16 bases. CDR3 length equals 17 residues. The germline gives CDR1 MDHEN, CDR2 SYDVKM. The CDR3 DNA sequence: TGTGCCAGCAGTTTGTACCTCAACCGGGACAGCACAGATACGCAGTATTTT. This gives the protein CASSLYLNRDSTDTQYF.

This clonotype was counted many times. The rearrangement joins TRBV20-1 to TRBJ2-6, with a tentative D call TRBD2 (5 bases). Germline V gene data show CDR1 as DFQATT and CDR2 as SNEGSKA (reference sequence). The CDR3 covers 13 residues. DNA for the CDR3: TGCGGGCTTCGGGATCCTGGGGCCAACGTCCTGACTTTC. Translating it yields CGLRDPGANVLTF.

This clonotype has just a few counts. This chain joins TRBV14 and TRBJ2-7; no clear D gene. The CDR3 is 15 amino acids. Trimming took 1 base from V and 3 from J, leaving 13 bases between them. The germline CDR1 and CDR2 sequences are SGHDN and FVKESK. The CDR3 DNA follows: TGTGCCAGCAGCCAAGGCGATGAGAGAATCTACGAGCAGTACGTC. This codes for CASSQGDERIYEQYV.

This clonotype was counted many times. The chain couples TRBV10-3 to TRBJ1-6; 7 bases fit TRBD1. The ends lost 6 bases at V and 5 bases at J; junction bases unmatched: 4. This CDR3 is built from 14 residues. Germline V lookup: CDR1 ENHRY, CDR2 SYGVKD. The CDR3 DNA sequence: TGTGCCATCAGCCTGACAGGGAATAATTCACCCCTCCACTTT. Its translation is CAISLTGNNSPLHF.

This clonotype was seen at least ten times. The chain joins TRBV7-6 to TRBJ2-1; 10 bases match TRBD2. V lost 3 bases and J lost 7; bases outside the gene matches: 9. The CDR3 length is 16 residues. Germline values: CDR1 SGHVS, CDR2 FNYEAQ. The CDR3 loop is CASSFLAGDEGNEQFF. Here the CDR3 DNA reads TGTGCCAGCAGCTTTCTAGCGGGAGATGAGGGTAATGAGCAGTTCTTC.

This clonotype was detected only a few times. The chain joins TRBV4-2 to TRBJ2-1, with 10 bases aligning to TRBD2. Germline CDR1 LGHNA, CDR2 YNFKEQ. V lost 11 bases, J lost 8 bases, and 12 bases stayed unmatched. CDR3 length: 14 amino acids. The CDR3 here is CASARLAGEDEQFF. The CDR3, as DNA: TGTGCCTCCGCCCGGCTAGCGGGGGAGGATGAGCAGTTCTTC.

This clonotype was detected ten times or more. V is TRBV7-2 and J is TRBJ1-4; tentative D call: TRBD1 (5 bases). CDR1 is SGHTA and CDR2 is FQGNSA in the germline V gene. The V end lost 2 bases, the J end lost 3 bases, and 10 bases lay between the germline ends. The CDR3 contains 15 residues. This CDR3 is CASSLLGGPNEKLFF. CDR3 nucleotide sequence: TGTGCCAGCAGCTTACTCGGGGGTCCTAATGAAAAACTGTTTTTT.

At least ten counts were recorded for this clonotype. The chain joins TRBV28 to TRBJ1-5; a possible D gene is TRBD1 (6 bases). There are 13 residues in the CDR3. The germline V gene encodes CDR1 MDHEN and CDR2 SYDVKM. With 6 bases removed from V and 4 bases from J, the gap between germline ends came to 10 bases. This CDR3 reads CASRTGLNQPQHF. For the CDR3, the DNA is TGTGCCAGCAGGACAGGTTTAAATCAGCCCCAGCATTTT.

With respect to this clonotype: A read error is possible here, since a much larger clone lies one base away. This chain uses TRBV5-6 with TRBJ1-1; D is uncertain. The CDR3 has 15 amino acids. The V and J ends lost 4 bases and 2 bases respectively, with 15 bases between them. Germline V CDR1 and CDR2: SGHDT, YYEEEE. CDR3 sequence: CASSRGPLINTEAFF. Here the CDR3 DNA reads TGTGCCAGCAGCCGTGGACCGCTAATAAACACTGAAGCTTTCTTT.

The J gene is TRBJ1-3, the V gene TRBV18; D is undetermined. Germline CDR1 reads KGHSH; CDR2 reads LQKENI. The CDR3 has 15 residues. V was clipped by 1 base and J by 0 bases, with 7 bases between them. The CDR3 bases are TGTGCCAGCTCACCACAAACGAACTCTGGAAACACCATATATTTT. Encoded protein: CASSPQTNSGNTIYF.

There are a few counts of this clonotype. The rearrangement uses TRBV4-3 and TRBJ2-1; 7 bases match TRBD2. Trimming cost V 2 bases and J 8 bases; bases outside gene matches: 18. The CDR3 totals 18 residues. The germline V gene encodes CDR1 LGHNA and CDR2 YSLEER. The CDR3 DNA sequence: TGCGCCAGCAGCCAATACCCCTTTGCGGGAGTTGTAGGGGATGAGCAGTTCTTC. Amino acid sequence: CASSQYPFAGVVGDEQFF.

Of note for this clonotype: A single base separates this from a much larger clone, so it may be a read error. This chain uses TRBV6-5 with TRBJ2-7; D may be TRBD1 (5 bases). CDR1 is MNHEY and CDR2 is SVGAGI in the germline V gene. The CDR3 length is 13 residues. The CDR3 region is CASSYSAGNEPYF. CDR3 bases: TGTGCCAGCAGTTACTCAGCAGGGAACGAGCCGTACTTC.

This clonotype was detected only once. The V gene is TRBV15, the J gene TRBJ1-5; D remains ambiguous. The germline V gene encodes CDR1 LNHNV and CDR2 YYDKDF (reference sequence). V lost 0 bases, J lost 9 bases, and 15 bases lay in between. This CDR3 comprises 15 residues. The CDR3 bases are TGTGCCACCAGCAGAGATACTGGTGCGGGTTGGCCCCAGCATTTT. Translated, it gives CATSRDTGAGWPQHF.

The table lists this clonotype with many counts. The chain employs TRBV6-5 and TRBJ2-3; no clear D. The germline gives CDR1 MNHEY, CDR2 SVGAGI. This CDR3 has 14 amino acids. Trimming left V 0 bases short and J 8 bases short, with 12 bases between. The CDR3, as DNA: TGTGCCAGCAGTTACTCGTCCGGCCTTATTACGCAGTATTTT. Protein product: CASSYSSGLITQYF.

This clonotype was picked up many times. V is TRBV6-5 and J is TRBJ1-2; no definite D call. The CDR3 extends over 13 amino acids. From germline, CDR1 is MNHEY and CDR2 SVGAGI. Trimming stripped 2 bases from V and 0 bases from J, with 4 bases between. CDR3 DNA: TGTGCCAGCAGTTACGGGGCTAACTATGGCTACACCTTC. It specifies CASSYGANYGYTF.

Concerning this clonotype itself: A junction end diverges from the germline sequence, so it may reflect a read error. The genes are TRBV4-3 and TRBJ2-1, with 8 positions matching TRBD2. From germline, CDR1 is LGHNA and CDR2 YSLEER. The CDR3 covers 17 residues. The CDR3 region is CASSQTIRASGPNEQLF. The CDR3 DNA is TGCGCCAGCAGCCAAACGATTCGAGCTAGCGGGCCTAATGAGCAGCTCTTC.

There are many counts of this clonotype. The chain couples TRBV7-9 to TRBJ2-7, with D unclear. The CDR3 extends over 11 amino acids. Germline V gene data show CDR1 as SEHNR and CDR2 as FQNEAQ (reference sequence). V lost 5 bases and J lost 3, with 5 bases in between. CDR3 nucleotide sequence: TGTGCCAGCAGCGTGAACTACGAGCAGTACTTC. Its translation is CASSVNYEQYF.

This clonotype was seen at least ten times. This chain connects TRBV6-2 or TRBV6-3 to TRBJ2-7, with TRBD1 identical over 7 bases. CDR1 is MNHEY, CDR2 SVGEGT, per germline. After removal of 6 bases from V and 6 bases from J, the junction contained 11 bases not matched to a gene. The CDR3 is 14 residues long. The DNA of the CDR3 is TGTGCCAGCAGCCTATACTACGGACAGGCCGAGCAGTACGTC. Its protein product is CASSLYYGQAEQYV.

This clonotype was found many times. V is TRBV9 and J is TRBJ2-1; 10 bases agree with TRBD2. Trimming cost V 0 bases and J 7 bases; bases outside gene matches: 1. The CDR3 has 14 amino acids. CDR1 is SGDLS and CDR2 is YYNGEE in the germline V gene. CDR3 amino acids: CASSVAGLANEQFF. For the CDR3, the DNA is TGTGCCAGCAGCGTAGCGGGACTAGCGAATGAGCAGTTCTTC.

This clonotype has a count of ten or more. The CDR3 region is CASSLSYSTGSPDTQYF. CDR3 nucleotides: TGTGCCAGCTCACTGAGTTACTCGACGGGGAGCCCAGATACGCAGTATTTT. The V and J genes are TRBV18 and TRBJ2-3, with D perhaps matching TRBD2 (5 bases). This CDR3 is 17 amino acids long. The germline CDR1 and CDR2 sequences are KGHSH and LQKENI. V was shortened by 4 bases and J by 4 bases, with 21 bases between the two germline ends.

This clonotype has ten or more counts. CDR3 region: CAISESLVSGYEQYF. The DNA of the CDR3 is TGTGCCATCAGTGAGAGCTTGGTCTCTGGCTACGAGCAGTACTTC. This rearrangement joins TRBV10-3 to TRBJ2-7; D is uncertain. This CDR3 has 15 residues. Trimming took off 2 bases at V and 3 bases at J, with 14 bases between the two ends. From germline, CDR1 is ENHRY and CDR2 SYGVKD.

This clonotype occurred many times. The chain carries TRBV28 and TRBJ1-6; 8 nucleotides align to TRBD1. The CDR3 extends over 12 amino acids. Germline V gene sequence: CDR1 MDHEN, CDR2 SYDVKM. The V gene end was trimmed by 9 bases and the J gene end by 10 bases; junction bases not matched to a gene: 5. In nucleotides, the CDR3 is TGTGCCAGTCAGGGGGCTAAATCACCCCTCCACTTT. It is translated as CASQGAKSPLHF. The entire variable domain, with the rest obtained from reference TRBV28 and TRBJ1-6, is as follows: DVKVTQSSRYLVKRTGEKVFLECVQDMDHENMFWYRQDPGLGLRLIYFSYDVKMKEKGDIPEGYSVSREKKERFSLILESASTNQTSMYLCASQGAKSPLHFGNGTRLTVT.

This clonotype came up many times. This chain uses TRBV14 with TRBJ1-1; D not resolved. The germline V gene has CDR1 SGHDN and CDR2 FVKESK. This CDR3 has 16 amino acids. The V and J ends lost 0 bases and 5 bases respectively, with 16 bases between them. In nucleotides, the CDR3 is TGTGCCAGCAGCCAAGAACACACCCGGAGGGAGACTGAAGCTTTCTTT. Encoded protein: CASSQEHTRRETEAFF.